Each of the 14 T cell receptor beta chains below was sequenced from the same sample in a study of shared clonotypes between healthy human individuals. Data came from immunoSEQ multiplex PCR; TCRdb stores just in-frame clones and leaves some out. The table has about 820,000 clones, 80% to 95% seen once. CD45RO-negative CD8 cells positively selected for CCR7 made up the naive population, which excluded terminally differentiated effector memory CD45RA+ cells. Specimen: naive CD8+ T cells sorted from blood. These receptor sequences come from a man aged 30 to 39 in good health.

The J gene is TRBJ1-5, the V gene TRBV28; tentatively, D is TRBD1 (5 bases). The ends were cut back, 5 bases at V and 3 bases at J, with 14 bases in the middle. The CDR3 has 15 residues. CDR1 is MDHEN, CDR2 SYDVKM, per germline. The CDR3 nucleotides read TGTGCCAGCAGTCCCCCGCCCGGGACCAATCAGCCCCAGCATTTT. Amino acid sequence: CASSPPPGTNQPQHF. The full variable domain, its missing parts supplied by reference TRBV28 and TRBJ1-5, is DVKVTQSSRYLVKRTGEKVFLECVQDMDHENMFWYRQDPGLGLRLIYFSYDVKMKEKGDIPEGYSVSREKKERFSLILESASTNQTSMYLCASSPPPGTNQPQHFGDGTRLSIL.

As concerns this clone: The same CDR3 also results from other DNA sequences found in this sample. The J gene is TRBJ2-7, the V gene TRBV29-1, with D perhaps assigned TRBD1 or TRBD2 (5 bases each). Germline lookup yields CDR1 SQVTM and CDR2 ANQGSEA. CDR3 length: 13 amino acids. V lost 3 bases and J 2 bases, leaving 11 bases between the germline ends. This CDR3 reads CSVEGDIPYEQYF. The CDR3 DNA reads as TGCAGCGTTGAGGGGGATATTCCCTACGAGCAGTACTTC.

This chain links TRBV5-6 with TRBJ1-4; 8 nucleotides agree with TRBD1. The CDR3 runs 15 residues. In germline, CDR1 is SGHDT, CDR2 YYEEEE. Unmatched junction bases numbered 6, after V lost 0 bases and J lost 8 bases. The CDR3, as DNA: TGTGCCAGCAGCTTGGAGTTGGCAGGGGGCGAAAAACTGTTTTTT. Its protein product is CASSLELAGGEKLFF.

The chain carries TRBV5-1 and TRBJ1-4, with D perhaps TRBD1 (6 bases). The CDR3 has 17 residues. Trimming took off 4 bases at V and 5 bases at J, with 21 bases between the two ends. From germline, CDR1 is SGHRS and CDR2 YFSETQ. The CDR3 DNA sequence: TGCGCCAGCAGCCTCGGACAGTCTGGATTGTTGAATGAAAAACTGTTTTTT. It translates to CASSLGQSGLLNEKLFF.

The chain links TRBV13 to TRBJ2-3; 16 nucleotides match TRBD2. Germline-derived CDR1 and CDR2 are PRHDT and FYEKMQ (reference sequence). V gave up 5 bases and J gave up 1 base; unmatched junction bases: 6. This CDR3 is 18 amino acids long. The CDR3 is CASSQGTSGRGGTDTQYF. In DNA, the CDR3 is TGTGCCAGCAGCCAAGGGACTAGCGGGAGGGGCGGCACAGATACGCAGTATTTT.

This clone appeared a single time. V is TRBV27 and J is TRBJ2-1, with 10 bases lining up with TRBD2. CDR1 and CDR2 from the germline V gene are MNHEY and SMNVEV (reference sequence). After removal of 0 bases from V and 0 bases from J, the junction contained 2 bases not matched to a gene. The CDR3 has 17 amino acids. In DNA, the CDR3 is TGTGCCAGCAGTTTATCATTAGCGGGAGGCTCCTACAATGAGCAGTTCTTC. Amino acids: CASSLSLAGGSYNEQFF.

V gene TRBV28 combines with J gene TRBJ2-3; TRBD2 might be the D (6 bases). The germline V and J ends were trimmed by 3 bases and 6 bases, with 16 bases remaining between them. There are 15 residues in the CDR3. Germline lookup yields CDR1 MDHEN and CDR2 SYDVKM. The CDR3 nucleotides read TGTGCCAGCAGTTTCCCCCCGGGAGTCACGGATACGCAGTATTTT. Protein product: CASSFPPGVTDTQYF.

The CDR3 nucleotides are TGTGCCAGCAGTTACTCGACAGGGGGCGATGGCTACACCTTC. It translates to CASSYSTGGDGYTF. The genes are TRBV6-5 and TRBJ1-2; 10 bases match TRBD1. Unmatched junction bases numbered 1, after V lost 0 bases and J lost 6 bases. This CDR3 has 14 amino acids. The germline CDR1 and CDR2 sequences are MNHEY and SVGAGI.

As to this clone: A far larger clone is just one base off, so this is likely a read error. CDR3 amino acids: CASSPGALSYEQYF. The CDR3, as DNA: TGTGCCAGCAGCCCCGGGGCCCTCTCCTACGAGCAGTACTTC. This chain links TRBV5-6 with TRBJ2-7, with D perhaps given as TRBD1 or TRBD2 (5 bases each). V lost 4 bases and J lost 0, with 11 bases in between. CDR3 length equals 14 residues. Germline V gene sequence: CDR1 SGHDT, CDR2 YYEEEE. The full variable domain, with the rest looked up from reference TRBV5-6 and TRBJ2-7, is DAGVTQSPTHLIKTRGQQVTLRCSPKSGHDTVSWYQQALGQGPQFIFQYYEEEERQRGNFPDRFSGHQFPNYSSELNVNALLLGDSALYLCASSPGALSYEQYFGPGTRLTVT.

The chain recombines TRBV5-6 with TRBJ1-2, with a tentative D call TRBD1 (5 bases). V gave up 1 base and J gave up 6 bases, with 16 bases separating them. In germline, CDR1 is SGHDT, CDR2 YYEEEE. The CDR3 runs to 15 residues. The CDR3: CASSLLVGRDDGYTF. The CDR3 region has the DNA TGTGCCAGCAGCTTGTTGGTTGGACGGGACGATGGCTACACCTTC.

The CDR3 sequence is CASSQDRGRGRLAGGPGEQFF. The DNA for the CDR3 is TGCGCCAGCAGCCAAGATAGGGGAAGGGGAAGATTAGCGGGAGGGCCCGGTGAGCAGTTCTTC. The V call is TRBV4-1, the J call TRBJ2-1; TRBD2 agrees at 11 bases. J lost 9 bases, V lost 0 bases, and 22 bases had no gene match. CDR1 is MGHRA and CDR2 is YSYEKL in the germline V gene. The CDR3 loop spans 21 amino acids.

The chain joins TRBV10-3 to TRBJ1-2, with D perhaps TRBD1 (5 bases). The CDR3 loop spans 16 amino acids. V was pared by 0 bases and J by 6 bases, with 17 bases between. CDR1 and CDR2 (germline): ENHRY, SYGVKD. The CDR3 region is CAISESRGGVVDGYTF. CDR3 DNA sequence: TGTGCCATCAGTGAGTCGAGGGGCGGGGTGGTTGATGGCTACACCTTC.

The rearrangement uses TRBV7-9 and TRBJ2-1; D possibly corresponds to TRBD2 (6 bases). The CDR3 loop spans 12 amino acids. Germline values: CDR1 SEHNR, CDR2 FQNEAQ (reference sequence). Between the trimmed V and J ends, which lost 5 bases and 8 bases, there was a span of 10 bases. The CDR3 bases are TGTGCCAGCAGCCGAGGAGGGGATGAGCAGTTCTTC. This sequence encodes CASSRGGDEQFF.

The chain employs TRBV13 and TRBJ2-1, with D possibly called TRBD1 or TRBD2 (5 bases each). V was cut by 0 bases and J by 7 bases, with 25 bases left in between. Germline loops: CDR1 PRHDT, CDR2 FYEKMQ (reference sequence). This CDR3 is built from 19 residues. The CDR3 nucleotides read TGTGCCAGCAGCTTAGGCCTCTCGGACTTCGGGACCCGTTGGAATGAGCAGTTCTTC. It is translated as CASSLGLSDFGTRWNEQFF.